This TCR beta chain was obtained from a study of blood T cell repertoires in COVID-19. Across the study: The United States, Italy and Spain supplied acute and convalescent COVID-19 samples.

The CDR3 is made up of 15 amino acids. V was shortened by 0 bases and J by 7 bases, with 10 bases between the two germline ends. The V gene's germline CDR1 is LNHNV and CDR2 YYDKDF (reference sequence). Produced via immunoSEQ multiplex PCR; TCRdb's table is partial and in-frame only. The sample lists about 430,000 clones; nearly 90% were seen once. Study members were between roughly 18 and 89 years old and lived in over 20 US regions. A case of COVID-19 had been met by exposed participants within 2 weeks before study entry. Sequencing was carried out using PBMCs or T cells enriched from blood (not recorded which). V is TRBV15 and J is TRBJ1-6; D ambiguous. The source is a woman between 18 and 29 years old who had been exposed to COVID-19. This CDR3 is CATSRDQAPNSPLHF. Here the CDR3 DNA reads TGTGCCACCAGCAGAGATCAGGCACCAAATTCACCCCTCCACTTT.